This T cell receptor (beta chain) came from a study of neurological immune-mediated disorders. Germline CDR1 is SGHNT and CDR2 is YENEEA. The CDR3 sequence is 13 residues long. Trimming shortened V by 0 bases and J by 6 bases, and 6 bases separated the two germline ends. Time point in this sample: technical triplicate 1. This clonotype came up many times. With 10-nucleotide random UMIs, 5'RACE was used to make the cDNA. Every sequencing run drew on 15-18 subjects and yielded over 160 million TCR-beta sequences. TCRdb fed the 5' RACE reads into MiXCR, producing one record per CDR3 protein. The repertoire includes roughly 38,000 distinct CDR3 sequences, approximately 12% of them detected once, and around 4% sits in the top ten.

The receptor comes from a man aged 60 to 75 with HTLV-1-associated myelopathy (HAM/TSP). Sequenced input: PBMCs. This sequence joins TRBV11-3 and TRBJ2-1, with unresolved D. As DNA, the CDR3 is TGTGCCAGCAGCTTAGATATGCGCAATGAGCAGTTCTTC. Amino acid sequence: CASSLDMRNEQFF.